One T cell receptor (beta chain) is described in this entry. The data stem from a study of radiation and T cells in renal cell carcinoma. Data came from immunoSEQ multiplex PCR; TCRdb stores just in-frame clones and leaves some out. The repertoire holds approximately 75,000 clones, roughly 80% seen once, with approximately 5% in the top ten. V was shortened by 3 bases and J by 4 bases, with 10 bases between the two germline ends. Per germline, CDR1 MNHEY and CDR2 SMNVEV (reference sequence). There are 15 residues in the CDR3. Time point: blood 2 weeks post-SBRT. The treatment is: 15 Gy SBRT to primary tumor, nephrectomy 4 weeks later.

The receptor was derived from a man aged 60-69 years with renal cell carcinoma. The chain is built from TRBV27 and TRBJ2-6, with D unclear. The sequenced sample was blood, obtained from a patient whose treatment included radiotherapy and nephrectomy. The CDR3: CASSLMGIGANVLTF. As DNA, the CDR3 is TGTGCCAGCAGTTTGATGGGAATAGGGGCCAACGTCCTGACTTTC.